Shown below are 20 T cell receptor beta chains from a single sample sequenced in a study of control samples from healthy donors and cancer patients. Here immunoSEQ multiplex PCR was the method, and the copy in TCRdb shows in-frame clones only, minus some. Found here are around 230,000 clones, about 93% of them singletons; the top ten hold about 1.6%. The specimen was blood. The receptors stem from a man aged 45-65 years in good health.

This rearrangement joins TRBV6-4 to TRBJ2-5; D is unclear. Germline-derived CDR1 and CDR2 are MRHNA and SNTAGT. V was trimmed by 8 bases and J by 1 base, leaving 17 bases between them. The CDR3 extends over 15 amino acids. The CDR3 loop is CASPGPPQAQETQYF. CDR3 sequence (DNA): TGTGCCAGCCCTGGACCTCCTCAAGCCCAAGAGACCCAGTACTTC.

This rearrangement joins TRBV19 to TRBJ1-1; 8 bases line up with TRBD1. Trimming cost V 5 bases and J 1 base; bases outside gene matches: 3. Germline V gene lookup returns CDR1 LNHDA and CDR2 SQIVND (reference sequence). The CDR3 spans 14 residues. The CDR3 loop is CASSPDRENTEAFF. The DNA for the CDR3 is TGTGCCAGTAGTCCGGACAGGGAGAACACTGAAGCTTTCTTT.

This rearrangement joins TRBV15 to TRBJ2-7, with D uncertain. This CDR3 is 13 amino acids long. The germline V and J ends were trimmed by 4 bases and 6 bases, with 13 bases remaining between them. CDR1 LNHNV and CDR2 YYDKDF come from the germline V gene (reference sequence). DNA for the CDR3: TGTGCCACCAGCACCCAAACAGCAGGCGAGCAGTACGTC. This codes for CATSTQTAGEQYV.

The V gene is TRBV19, the J gene TRBJ2-7; D assignment may be TRBD1 or TRBD2 (6 bases each). CDR3 length equals 15 residues. With 4 bases removed from V and 5 bases from J, the gap between germline ends came to 18 bases. Germline V gene sequence: CDR1 LNHDA, CDR2 SQIVND (reference sequence). The CDR3 DNA is TGTGCCAGTAGTACATGGAAGGGGGGCGGTGACGAGCAGTACTTC. Encoded protein: CASSTWKGGGDEQYF.

V usage is TRBV2 and J usage is TRBJ1-6; TRBD1 is a possible D gene (5 bases). Germline V gene sequence: CDR1 SNHLY, CDR2 FYNNEI. Trimming shortened V by 3 bases and J by 5 bases, and 14 bases separated the two germline ends. The CDR3 loop spans 16 amino acids. The CDR3 reads CASSERGGGDNSPLHF. The DNA for the CDR3 is TGTGCCAGCAGTGAGAGGGGCGGGGGAGATAATTCACCCCTCCACTTT.

V is TRBV28 and J is TRBJ1-4; D unclear. V was trimmed by 4 bases and J by 4 bases, leaving 1 base between them. The CDR3 runs 11 residues. CDR1 is MDHEN and CDR2 is SYDVKM in the germline V gene. CDR3 DNA sequence: TGTGCCAGCAGTTATAATGAAAAACTGTTTTTT. Encoded protein: CASSYNEKLFF. The variable domain in full, completed from reference TRBV28 and TRBJ1-4, reads DVKVTQSSRYLVKRTGEKVFLECVQDMDHENMFWYRQDPGLGLRLIYFSYDVKMKEKGDIPEGYSVSREKKERFSLILESASTNQTSMYLCASSYNEKLFFGSGTQLSVL.

The chain uses TRBV6-5 and TRBJ1-2, with unresolved D. The CDR3 sequence is 14 residues long. Between the trimmed V and J ends, which lost 5 bases and 1 base, there was a span of 11 bases. Looked up from germline, CDR1 is MNHEY and CDR2 is SVGAGI. The CDR3 coding sequence is TGTGCCAGCAGTAAAAGGGCCGATAACTATGGCTACACCTTC. Encoded protein: CASSKRADNYGYTF.

The chain uses TRBV6-2 or TRBV6-3 and TRBJ2-7; D gene ambiguous. This CDR3 is built from 14 residues. V was shortened by 5 bases and J by 3 bases, with 14 bases between the two germline ends. Germline values: CDR1 MNHEY, CDR2 SVGEGT. CDR3 nucleotides: TGTGCCAGCAGTCCAATTGACATCAACTACGAGCAGTACTTC. This codes for CASSPIDINYEQYF.

Comment on this clone: Other DNA variants within this sample encode the same CDR3. The V and J genes are TRBV6-5 and TRBJ1-2, with D possibly being TRBD1 (6 bases). CDR1 is MNHEY, CDR2 SVGAGI, per germline. This CDR3 contains 16 residues. V shed 0 bases and J shed 3 bases, with 14 bases lying between them. CDR3 DNA sequence: TGTGCCAGCAGTTACTCCAGGGGCTTGACCCACTATGGCTACACCTTC. Protein: CASSYSRGLTHYGYTF.

This clone was detected only once. The rearrangement joins TRBV3-1 (or the pseudogene TRBV3-2) to TRBJ1-3, with TRBD1 as a possible D gene (6 bases). The V end was cut by 4 bases, the J end by 1 base, with 17 bases between. CDR1 LGHDT and CDR2 YNNKEL come from the germline V gene (reference sequence). This CDR3 has 17 amino acids. CDR3 region: CASSLLRGQQSGNTIYF. CDR3 DNA sequence: TGTGCCAGCAGCCTTCTGAGAGGACAGCAATCTGGAAACACCATATATTTT.

This clone occurred once. V is TRBV7-2 and J is TRBJ1-5, with TRBD1 identical over 9 bases. With V trimmed by 2 bases and J by 5 bases, 16 bases remained unmatched. This CDR3 comprises 19 residues. Germline V gene data show CDR1 as SGHTA and CDR2 as FQGNSA. The CDR3 spells CASSLTFGGVDRGHQPQHF. CDR3 nucleotide sequence: TGTGCCAGCAGCTTAACATTTGGCGGGGTGGACAGGGGACATCAGCCCCAGCATTTT.

This chain links TRBV7-2 with TRBJ1-2, with D tentatively TRBD1 (5 bases). Germline V gene lookup returns CDR1 SGHTA and CDR2 FQGNSA. This CDR3 comprises 14 residues. V lost 4 bases to trimming and J lost 3 bases, with 12 bases between them. The CDR3 bases are TGTGCCAGCAGCTATGGGGGTCGGGACTATGGCTACACCTTC. This translates into CASSYGGRDYGYTF.

In its sample, this clone was seen a few times. DNA for the CDR3: TGTGCCAGCAGCCCACTGAAGGGCAACTCTGGGGCCAACGTCCTGACTTTC. This gives the protein CASSPLKGNSGANVLTF. V usage is TRBV7-8 and J usage is TRBJ2-6; D is undetermined. V was clipped by 5 bases and J by 0 bases, with 14 bases between them. This CDR3 has 17 residues. CDR1 and CDR2 from the germline V gene are SGHVS and FQNEAQ. Looking up the rest from reference TRBV7-8 and TRBJ2-6 gives the full variable domain: GAGVSQSPRYKVAKRGQDVALRCDPISGHVSLFWYQQALGQGPEFLTYFQNEAQLDKSGLPSDRFFAERPEGSVSTLKIQRTQQEDSAVYLCASSPLKGNSGANVLTFGAGSRLTVL.

The chain uses TRBV2 and TRBJ1-2, with TRBD1 matching 8 bases. Germline V gene lookup returns CDR1 SNHLY and CDR2 FYNNEI. The J segment lost 5 bases and the V segment lost 11 bases, leaving 7 bases of the junction unmatched. This CDR3 spans 12 amino acids. The CDR3 loop is CAQTGEGYGYTF. The CDR3 nucleotides are TGTGCCCAGACAGGGGAGGGTTATGGCTACACCTTC.

V is TRBV4-2 and J is TRBJ1-1; D gene uncertain. Germline CDR1 LGHNA, CDR2 YNFKEQ. The CDR3 loop spans 13 amino acids. Trimming took off 1 base at V and 2 bases at J, with 5 bases between the two ends. The DNA for the CDR3 is TGTGCCAGCAGCCAAGGGGCTAACACTGAAGCTTTCTTT. Translated, it gives CASSQGANTEAFF.

The J gene is TRBJ1-6, the V gene TRBV23-1; D remains ambiguous. TRBV23-1 is treated as an ORF (open reading frame) with a function not yet certain. The CDR3 is 18 amino acids. V was trimmed by 4 bases and J by 7 bases, leaving 23 bases between them. This CDR3 is CASSRKKTPRGSNSPLHF. The DNA of the CDR3 is TGCGCCAGCAGTCGTAAAAAGACCCCCCGCGGCAGCAATTCACCCCTCCACTTT.

The DNA of the CDR3 is TGCGCCAGCAGAGTAGCTAATGAAAAACTGTTTTTT. Translating it yields CASRVANEKLFF. The V call is TRBV5-1, the J call TRBJ1-4; no clear D gene. Deletions cut 5 bases from V and 3 bases from J, with 5 bases between. The CDR3 is 12 amino acids. From germline, CDR1 is SGHRS and CDR2 YFSETQ.

The V call is TRBV6-5, the J call TRBJ1-3; 8 nucleotides match TRBD1. The length of the CDR3 is 13 residues. Losses at the gene ends were 5 bases for V and 3 bases for J; bases not matched to a gene: 0. Germline CDR1 reads MNHEY; CDR2 reads SVGAGI. This CDR3 is CASSTGGGNTIYF. CDR3 in DNA: TGTGCCAGCAGTACAGGGGGTGGAAACACCATATATTTT.

This chain uses TRBV6-5 with TRBJ1-5, with a possible D match to TRBD1 (6 bases). Germline V gene sequence: CDR1 MNHEY, CDR2 SVGAGI. The CDR3 covers 14 residues. Trimming removed 6 bases from V and 0 bases from J, with 9 bases in between. The CDR3 is CASRRGYSNQPQHF. DNA of the CDR3: TGTGCCAGCAGGAGGGGGTATAGCAATCAGCCCCAGCATTTT.

The J gene is TRBJ2-7, the V gene TRBV18; D unresolved. With 2 bases removed from V and 6 bases from J, the gap between germline ends came to 11 bases. Per the germline V gene, CDR1 is KGHSH and CDR2 is LQKENI. This CDR3 is built from 13 residues. The CDR3 spells CASSPFNVGEQYV. DNA for the CDR3: TGTGCCAGCTCACCATTTAACGTGGGCGAGCAGTACGTC.